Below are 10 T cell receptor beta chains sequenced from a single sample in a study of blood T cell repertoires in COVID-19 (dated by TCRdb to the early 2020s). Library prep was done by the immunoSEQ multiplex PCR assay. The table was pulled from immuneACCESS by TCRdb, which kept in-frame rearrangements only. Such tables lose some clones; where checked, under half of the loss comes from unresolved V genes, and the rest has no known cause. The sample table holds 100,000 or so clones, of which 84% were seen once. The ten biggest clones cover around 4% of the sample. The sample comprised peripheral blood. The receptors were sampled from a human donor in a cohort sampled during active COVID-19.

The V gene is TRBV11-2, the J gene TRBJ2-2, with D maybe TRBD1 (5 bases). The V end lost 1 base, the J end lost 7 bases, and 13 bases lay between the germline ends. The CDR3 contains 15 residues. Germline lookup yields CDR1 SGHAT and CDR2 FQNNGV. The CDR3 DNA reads TGTGCCAGCAGCTTAGGGGGCGCCGTCCGCGGGGAGCTGTTTTTT. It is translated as CASSLGGAVRGELFF.

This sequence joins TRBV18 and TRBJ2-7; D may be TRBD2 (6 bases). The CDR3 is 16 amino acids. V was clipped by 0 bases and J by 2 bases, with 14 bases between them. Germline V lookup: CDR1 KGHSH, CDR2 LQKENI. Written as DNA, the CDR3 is TGTGCCAGCTCACCACCGTTGGGAGGAAGCCCCTACGAGCAGTACTTC. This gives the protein CASSPPLGGSPYEQYF. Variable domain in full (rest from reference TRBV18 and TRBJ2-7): NAGVMQNPRHLVRRRGQEARLRCSPMKGHSHVYWYRQLPEEGLKFMVYLQKENIIDESGMPKERFSAEFPKEGPSILRIQQVVRGDSAAYFCASSPPLGGSPYEQYFGPGTRLTVT.

This chain's CDR3 is CASSQDDRVGETQYF. The CDR3 DNA is TGCGCCAGCAGCCAAGATGACAGGGTCGGGGAGACCCAGTACTTC. The chain employs TRBV4-1 and TRBJ2-5, with 7 bases fitting TRBD1. The junction had 6 bases not matched to a gene; V was cut back by 0 bases and J by 5 bases. The germline gives CDR1 MGHRA, CDR2 YSYEKL. This CDR3 region has 15 residues.

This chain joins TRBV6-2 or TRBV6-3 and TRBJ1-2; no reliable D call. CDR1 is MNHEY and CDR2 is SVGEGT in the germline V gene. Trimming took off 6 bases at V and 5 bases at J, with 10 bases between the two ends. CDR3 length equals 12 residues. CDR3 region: CASSLGGYGYTF. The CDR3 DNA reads TGTGCCAGCAGCCTAGGAGGGTATGGCTACACCTTC.

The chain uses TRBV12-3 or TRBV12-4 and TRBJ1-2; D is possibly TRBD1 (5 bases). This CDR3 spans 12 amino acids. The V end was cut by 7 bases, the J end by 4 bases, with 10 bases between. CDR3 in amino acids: CASKSDSYGYTF. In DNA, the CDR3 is TGTGCCAGCAAATCCGACAGCTATGGCTACACCTTC.

CDR3 amino acids: CASSMVGGNQPQHF. In nucleotides, the CDR3 is TGTGCCAGTAGTATGGTGGGCGGCAATCAGCCCCAGCATTTT. The chain combines TRBV19 with TRBJ1-5; D is ambiguous. This CDR3 has 14 residues. Between the trimmed V and J ends, which lost 3 bases and 2 bases, there was a span of 8 bases. Germline V lookup: CDR1 LNHDA, CDR2 SQIVND (reference sequence). The full variable domain, rest sourced from reference TRBV19 and TRBJ1-5, is DGGITQSPKYLFRKEGQNVTLSCEQNLNHDAMYWYRQDPGQGLRLIYYSQIVNDFQKGDIAEGYSVSREKKESFPLTVTSAQKNPTAFYLCASSMVGGNQPQHFGDGTRLSIL.

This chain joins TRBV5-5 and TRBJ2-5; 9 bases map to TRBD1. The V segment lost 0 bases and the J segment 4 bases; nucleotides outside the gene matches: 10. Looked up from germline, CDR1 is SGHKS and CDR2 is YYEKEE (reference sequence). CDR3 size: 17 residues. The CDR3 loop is CASSLVVGTGLGETQYF. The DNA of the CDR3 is TGTGCCAGCAGCTTGGTAGTAGGGACAGGGTTGGGAGAGACCCAGTACTTC.

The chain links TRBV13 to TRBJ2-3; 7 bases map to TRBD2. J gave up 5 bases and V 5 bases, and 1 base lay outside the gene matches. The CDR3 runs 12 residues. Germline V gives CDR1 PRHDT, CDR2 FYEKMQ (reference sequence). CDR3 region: CASSGGGDTQYF. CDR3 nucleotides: TGTGCCAGCAGCGGCGGGGGAGATACGCAGTATTTT.

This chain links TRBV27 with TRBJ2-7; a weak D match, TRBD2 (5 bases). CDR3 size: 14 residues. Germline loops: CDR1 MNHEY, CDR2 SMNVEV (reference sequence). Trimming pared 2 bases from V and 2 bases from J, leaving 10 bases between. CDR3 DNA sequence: TGTGCCAGCAGTTTAGATGCCGGGACCTACGAGCAGTACTTC. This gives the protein CASSLDAGTYEQYF.

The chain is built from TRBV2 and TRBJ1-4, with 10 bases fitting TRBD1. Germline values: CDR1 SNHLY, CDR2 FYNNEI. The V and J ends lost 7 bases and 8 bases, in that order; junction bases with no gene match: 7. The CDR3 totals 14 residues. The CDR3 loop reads CASIKETGGEKLFF. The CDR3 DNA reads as TGTGCCAGCATTAAGGAGACAGGGGGCGAAAAACTGTTTTTT. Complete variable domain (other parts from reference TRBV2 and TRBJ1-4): EPEVTQTPSHQVTQMGQEVILRCVPISNHLYFYWYRQILGQKVEFLVSFYNNEISEKSEIFDDQFSVERPDGSNFTLKIRSTKLEDSAMYFCASIKETGGEKLFFGSGTQLSVL.